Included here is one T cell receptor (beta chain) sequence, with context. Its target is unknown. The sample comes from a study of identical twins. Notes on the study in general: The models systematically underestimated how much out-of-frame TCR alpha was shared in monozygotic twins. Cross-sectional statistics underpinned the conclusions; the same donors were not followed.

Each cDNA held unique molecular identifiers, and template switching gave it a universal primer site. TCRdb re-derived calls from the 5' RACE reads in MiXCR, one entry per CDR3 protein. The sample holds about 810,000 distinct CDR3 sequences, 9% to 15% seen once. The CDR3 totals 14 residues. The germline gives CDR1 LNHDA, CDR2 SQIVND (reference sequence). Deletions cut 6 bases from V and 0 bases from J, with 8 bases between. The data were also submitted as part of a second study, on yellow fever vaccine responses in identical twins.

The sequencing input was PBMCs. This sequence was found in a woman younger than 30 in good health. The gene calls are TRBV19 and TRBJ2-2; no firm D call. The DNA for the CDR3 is TGTGCCAGTAGGTTCTACTCGAACACCGGGGAGCTGTTTTTT. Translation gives CASRFYSNTGELFF.